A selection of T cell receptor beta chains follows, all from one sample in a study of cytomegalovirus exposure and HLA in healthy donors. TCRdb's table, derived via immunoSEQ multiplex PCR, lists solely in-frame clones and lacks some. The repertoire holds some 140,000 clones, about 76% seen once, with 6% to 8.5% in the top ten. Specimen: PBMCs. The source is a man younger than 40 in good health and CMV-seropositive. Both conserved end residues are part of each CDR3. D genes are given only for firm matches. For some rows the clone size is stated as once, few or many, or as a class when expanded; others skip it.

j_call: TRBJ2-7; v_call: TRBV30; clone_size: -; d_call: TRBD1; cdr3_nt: TGTGCCTGGAGTGTACATCAGGGGGCGATGCAGTACTTC; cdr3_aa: CAWSVHQGAMQYF
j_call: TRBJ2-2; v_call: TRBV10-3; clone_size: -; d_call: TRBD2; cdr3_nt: TGTGCCATCAGACCGACTAGCAACGGGGTCACCGGGGAGCTGTTTTTT; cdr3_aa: CAIRPTSNGVTGELFF
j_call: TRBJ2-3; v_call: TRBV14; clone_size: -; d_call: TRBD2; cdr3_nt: TGTGCCAGCAGCCTTAGCGGGGGGAATGCAGATACGCAGTATTTT; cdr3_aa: CASSLSGGNADTQYF
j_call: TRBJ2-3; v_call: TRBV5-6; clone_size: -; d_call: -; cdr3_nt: TGTGCCAGCAGCTTGGGGGACTCCCGCACAGATACGCAGTATTTT; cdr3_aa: CASSLGDSRTDTQYF
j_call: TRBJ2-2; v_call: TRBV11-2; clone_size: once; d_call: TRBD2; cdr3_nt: TGTGCCAGCAGCTCCCGGACTAGCGGGGGGGGGAACACCGGGGAGCTGTTTTTT; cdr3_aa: CASSSRTSGGGNTGELFF
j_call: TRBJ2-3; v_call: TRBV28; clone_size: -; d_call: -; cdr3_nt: TGTGCCAGCACTACGACAACTAGCACAGATACGCAGTATTTT; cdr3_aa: CASTTTTSTDTQYF
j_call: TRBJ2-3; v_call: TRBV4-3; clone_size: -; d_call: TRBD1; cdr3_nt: TGCGCCAGCAGCTGGGACAGGGGTGTTGATACGCAGTATTTT; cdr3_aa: CASSWDRGVDTQYF
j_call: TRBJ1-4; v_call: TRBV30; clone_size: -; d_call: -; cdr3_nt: TGTGCCTGCGGGAACCAGTTAAATGAAAAACTGTTTTTT; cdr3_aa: CACGNQLNEKLFF
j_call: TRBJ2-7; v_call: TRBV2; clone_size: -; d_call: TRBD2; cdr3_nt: TGTGCCAGCAGTGGGGCTAGCGGGAGAGGTTTCGAGCAGTACTTC; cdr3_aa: CASSGASGRGFEQYF
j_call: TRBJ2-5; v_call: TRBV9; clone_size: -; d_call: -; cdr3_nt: TGTGCCAGCAGCCCTCTCAGCGGGCCCGACCAAGAGACCCAGTACTTC; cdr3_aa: CASSPLSGPDQETQYF
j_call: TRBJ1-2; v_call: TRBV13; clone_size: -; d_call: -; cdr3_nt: TGTGCCAGCAGCTTAGGGGTAGGGGCCAACTATGGCTACACCTTC; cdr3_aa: CASSLGVGANYGYTF
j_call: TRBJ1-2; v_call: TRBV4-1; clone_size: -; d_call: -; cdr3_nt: TGCGCCAGCAGCCAAGATCGCGGCACCCCAGGCTACACCTTC; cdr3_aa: CASSQDRGTPGYTF
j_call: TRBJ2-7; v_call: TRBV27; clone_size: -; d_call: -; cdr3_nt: TGTGCCAGCAGTTTAAAACAGGTCCACGAGCAGTACTTC; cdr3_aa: CASSLKQVHEQYF
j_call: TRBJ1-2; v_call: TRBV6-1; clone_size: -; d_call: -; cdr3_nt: TGTGCCAGCAGTGAAGCGGGGGCAGGGAACTATGGCTACACCTTC; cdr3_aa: CASSEAGAGNYGYTF
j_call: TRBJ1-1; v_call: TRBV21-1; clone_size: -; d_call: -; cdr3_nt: TGTGCCAGCATCCGATTCTTTGAGGATAATAGCACTGAAGCTTTCTTT; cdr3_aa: CASIRFFEDNSTEAFF
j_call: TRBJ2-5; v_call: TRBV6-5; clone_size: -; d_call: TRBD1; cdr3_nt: TGTGCCAGCAGTTCCGCGGGAACAGGGGGTGTGGAGACCCAGTACTTC; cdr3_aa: CASSSAGTGGVETQYF
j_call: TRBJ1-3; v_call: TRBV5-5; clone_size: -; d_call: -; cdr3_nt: TGTGCCAGCAGCCCCGTCCCGGGACAAGGAAACACCATATATTTT; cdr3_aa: CASSPVPGQGNTIYF
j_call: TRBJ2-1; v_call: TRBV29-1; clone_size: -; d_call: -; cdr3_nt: TGCAGCGTTAGGCAAACCAGGCAGAATGAGCAGTTCTTC; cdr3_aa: CSVRQTRQNEQFF
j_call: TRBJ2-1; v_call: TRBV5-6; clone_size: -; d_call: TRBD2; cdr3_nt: TGTGCCAGCAGCTCCAGACTAGCGGGGAATGAGCAGTTCTTC; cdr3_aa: CASSSRLAGNEQFF
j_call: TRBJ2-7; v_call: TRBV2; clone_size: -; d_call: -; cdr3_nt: TGTGCCAGCAGACAGACAGGTTCCTCCTACGAGCAGTACTTC; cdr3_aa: CASRQTGSSYEQYF
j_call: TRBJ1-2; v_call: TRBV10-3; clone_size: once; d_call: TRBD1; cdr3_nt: TGTGCCATCAGGCTGAATCCCGGGACAGGGTCGGAAGGTGGCTACACCTTC; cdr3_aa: CAIRLNPGTGSEGGYTF
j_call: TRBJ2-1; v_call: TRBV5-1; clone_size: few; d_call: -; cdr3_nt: TGCGCCAGCAGCTTGGACGGAGCGGGCCTTGAAAATGAGCAGTTCTTC; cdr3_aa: CASSLDGAGLENEQFF
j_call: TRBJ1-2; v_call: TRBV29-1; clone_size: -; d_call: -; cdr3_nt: TGCAGCGCGAATTACCAGAGCGCGAACTATGGCTACACCTTC; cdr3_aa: CSANYQSANYGYTF
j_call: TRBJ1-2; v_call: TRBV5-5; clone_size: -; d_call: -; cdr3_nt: TGTGCCAGCAGCTATTTAGCTAACTATGGCTACACCTTC; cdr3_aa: CASSYLANYGYTF
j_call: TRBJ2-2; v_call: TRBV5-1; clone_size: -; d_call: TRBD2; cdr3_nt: TGCGCCAGCAGCATACTAGCGGGGAACACCGGGGAGCTGTTTTTT; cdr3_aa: CASSILAGNTGELFF
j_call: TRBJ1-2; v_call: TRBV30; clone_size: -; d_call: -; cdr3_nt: TGTGCCTGGAGTGTAACGGGATCAAAGTCCTGGGACTATGGCTACACCTTC; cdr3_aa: CAWSVTGSKSWDYGYTF
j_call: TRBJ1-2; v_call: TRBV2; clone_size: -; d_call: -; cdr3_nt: TGTGCCAGCAGTGGAGGGGGTGGCTACACCTTC; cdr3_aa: CASSGGGGYTF
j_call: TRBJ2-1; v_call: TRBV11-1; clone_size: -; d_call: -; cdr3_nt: TGTGCCAGCAGCTTAGCTATGGCCCACTACAATGAGCAGTTCTTC; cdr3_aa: CASSLAMAHYNEQFF
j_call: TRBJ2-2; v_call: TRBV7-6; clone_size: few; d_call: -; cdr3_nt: TGTGCCAGCAGCTTAGCGCAGGCACGGGAGCTGTTTTTT; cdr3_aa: CASSLAQARELFF
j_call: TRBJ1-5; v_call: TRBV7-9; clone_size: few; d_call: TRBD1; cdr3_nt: TGTGCCAGCAGCCGACAGGGGGCCCAGCCCCAGCATTTT; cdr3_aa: CASSRQGAQPQHF
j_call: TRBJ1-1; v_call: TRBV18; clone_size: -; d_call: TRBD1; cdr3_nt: TGTGCCAGCTCACCAGGGGCAGGGGGCACGAACACTGAAGCTTTCTTT; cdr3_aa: CASSPGAGGTNTEAFF
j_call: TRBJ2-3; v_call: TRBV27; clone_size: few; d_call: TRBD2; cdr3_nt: TGTGCCAGCAGTCCGTTTAGCGGGAGCGGGACAGATACGCAGTATTTT; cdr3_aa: CASSPFSGSGTDTQYF
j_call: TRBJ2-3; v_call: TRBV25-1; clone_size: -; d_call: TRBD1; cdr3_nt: TGTGCCAGCAGTGCCCGGACAGGGGCAGATACGCAGTATTTT; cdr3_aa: CASSARTGADTQYF
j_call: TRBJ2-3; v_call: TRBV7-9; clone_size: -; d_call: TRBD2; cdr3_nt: TGTGCCAGCAGCTTTTCCGGGGGGGCGGATACGCAGTATTTT; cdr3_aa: CASSFSGGADTQYF
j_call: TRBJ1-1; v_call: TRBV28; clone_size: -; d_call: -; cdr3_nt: TGTGCCAGCAGTTTGGCGGGGGGCACTGAAGCTTTCTTT; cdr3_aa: CASSLAGGTEAFF
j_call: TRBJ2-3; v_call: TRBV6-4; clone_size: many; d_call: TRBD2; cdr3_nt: TGTGCCAGCAGTGTAAGCGGGGGGGCGACAGATACGCAGTATTTT; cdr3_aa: CASSVSGGATDTQYF
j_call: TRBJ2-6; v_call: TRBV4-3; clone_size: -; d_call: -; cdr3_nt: TGCGCCAGCAGCCAAGATATCGGCTCTGGGGCCAACGTCCTGACTTTC; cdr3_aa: CASSQDIGSGANVLTF
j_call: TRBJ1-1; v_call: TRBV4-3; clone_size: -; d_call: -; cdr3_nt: TGCGCCAGCAGCCCTACAGGGAGGGGTGGCACTGAAGCTTTCTTT; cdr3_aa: CASSPTGRGGTEAFF
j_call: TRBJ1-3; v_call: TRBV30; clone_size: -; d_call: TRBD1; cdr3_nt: TGTGCCTGGAGTCTCCTACAGGGGTTGGGAAACACCATATATTTT; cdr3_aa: CAWSLLQGLGNTIYF
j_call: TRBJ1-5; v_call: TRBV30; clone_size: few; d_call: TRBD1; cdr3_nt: TGTGCCTGGACGGGGACAGGGATCGGGGGCAATCAGCCCCAGCATTTT; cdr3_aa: CAWTGTGIGGNQPQHF
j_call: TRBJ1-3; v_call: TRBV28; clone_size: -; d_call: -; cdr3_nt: TGTGCCAGCAGACCCCCGACAGCCTCTGGAAACACCATATATTTT; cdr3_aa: CASRPPTASGNTIYF
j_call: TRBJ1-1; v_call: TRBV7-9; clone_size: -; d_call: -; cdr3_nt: TGTGCCAGCAGCTTGGCCGGGACAAGTGGCACTGAAGCTTTCTTT; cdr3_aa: CASSLAGTSGTEAFF
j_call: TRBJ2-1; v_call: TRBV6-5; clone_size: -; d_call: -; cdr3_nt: TGTGCCAGCAGGACAACGGCGAGCTCCTACAATGAGCAGTTCTTC; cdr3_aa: CASRTTASSYNEQFF
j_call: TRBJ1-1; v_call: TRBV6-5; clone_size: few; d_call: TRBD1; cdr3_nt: TGTGCCAGCGTGGGAAGGGGGCGTGACACTGAAGCTTTCTTT; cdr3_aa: CASVGRGRDTEAFF